These 32 T cell receptor beta chains share one sample of origin, sequenced in a study of blood T cell repertoires in COVID-19. TCRdb's table, derived via immunoSEQ multiplex PCR, lists solely in-frame clones and lacks some. The table lists about 49,000 clones, about 86% of them singletons. Material for sequencing was peripheral blood. The source of these receptors is a woman at least 80 years old with COVID-19, enrolled during active disease.

This chain connects TRBV9 to TRBJ2-4, with a weak D call TRBD1 (6 bases). V lost 2 bases to trimming and J lost 6 bases, with 9 bases between them. This CDR3 has 13 residues. The germline gives CDR1 SGDLS, CDR2 YYNGEE. The CDR3 spells CASSVQGINIQYF. The CDR3 DNA reads TGTGCCAGCAGCGTCCAGGGGATAAACATTCAGTACTTC.

A single count supports this clone. The rearrangement uses TRBV5-1 and TRBJ2-1, with 9 bases that match TRBD2. J was trimmed by 5 bases and V by 5 bases; bases with no gene match: 5. CDR3 size: 14 residues. Per germline, CDR1 SGHRS and CDR2 YFSETQ. The DNA of the CDR3 is TGCGCCAGCAGTAAGACTAGCGGAGACAATGAGCAGTTCTTC. Amino acids: CASSKTSGDNEQFF.

CDR3 amino acids: CASGGTSGNQETQYF. DNA for the CDR3: TGTGCCAGCGGAGGGACTAGCGGGAATCAAGAGACCCAGTACTTC. V is TRBV5-6 and J is TRBJ2-5; 13 bases line up with TRBD2. CDR3 length equals 15 residues. The germline CDR1 and CDR2 sequences are SGHDT and YYEEEE. Unmatched junction bases numbered 5, after V lost 7 bases and J lost 2 bases.

V is TRBV27 and J is TRBJ2-1; 7 bases align to TRBD1. The length of the CDR3 is 15 residues. CDR1 and CDR2 (germline): MNHEY, SMNVEV (reference sequence). V gave up 6 bases and J gave up 6 bases; unmatched junction bases: 11. The CDR3 region is CASSVRQGSTNEQFF. The DNA of the CDR3 is TGTGCCAGCAGCGTCAGACAGGGTTCAACCAATGAGCAGTTCTTC.

CDR3 bases: TGTGCCTGGAGTAGAGGGTCTGGGGCCAACGTCCTGACTTTC. It specifies CAWSRGSGANVLTF. The V and J genes are TRBV30 and TRBJ2-6; D may be TRBD2 (5 bases). In germline, CDR1 is GTSNPN, CDR2 SVGIG (reference sequence). This CDR3 spans 14 amino acids. Trimming cost V 2 bases and J 1 base, with 6 bases left between them.

The V and J genes are TRBV5-6 and TRBJ1-2; 10 positions agree with TRBD1. The CDR3 covers 14 residues. Germline V gives CDR1 SGHDT, CDR2 YYEEEE. The junction had 9 bases not matched to a gene; V was cut back by 5 bases and J by 8 bases. CDR3 DNA sequence: TGTGCCAGCAGGGAAGCCGGGACAGGGGAAGGCTACACCTTC. It yields the protein CASREAGTGEGYTF.

This rearrangement joins TRBV29-1 to TRBJ2-7; the match to TRBD2 covers 9 bases. The trim removed 7 bases at V and 4 bases at J, leaving 17 bases unmatched. Germline V CDR1 and CDR2: SQVTM, ANQGSEA. The CDR3 consists of 16 residues. As DNA, the CDR3 is TGCAGCGCCGCGGGACTAGCTCAGACCCAAGGGTACGAGCAGTACTTC. It codes for CSAAGLAQTQGYEQYF.

This clone was seen only once. The V call is TRBV27, the J call TRBJ2-1, with 7 nucleotides matching TRBD2. The CDR3 is 15 residues long. The germline V gene encodes CDR1 MNHEY and CDR2 SMNVEV (reference sequence). Trimming removed 6 bases from V and 8 bases from J; junction bases left unmatched: 13. The DNA of the CDR3 is TGTGCCAGCAGCTTAAGCGCGGGAGTAATCGATGAGCAGTTCTTC. Residues: CASSLSAGVIDEQFF.

This chain joins TRBV19 and TRBJ2-1; 7 bases agree with TRBD1. Germline lookup yields CDR1 LNHDA and CDR2 SQIVND (reference sequence). The V and J ends lost 5 bases and 5 bases, in that order; junction bases with no gene match: 12. CDR3 length equals 16 residues. CDR3 protein: CASSGQGQLTNNEQFF. CDR3 sequence (DNA): TGTGCCAGTAGTGGTCAGGGACAGCTAACGAACAATGAGCAGTTCTTC.

This clone showed up just once. The gene calls are TRBV9 and TRBJ2-1; TRBD2 aligns across 10 bases. From germline, CDR1 is SGDLS and CDR2 YYNGEE. The CDR3 extends over 15 amino acids. V lost 4 bases to trimming and J lost 4 bases; unmatched junction nucleotides: 5. CDR3: CASSSEGLAYNEQFF. CDR3 nucleotide sequence: TGTGCCAGCAGCTCCGAGGGACTAGCGTACAATGAGCAGTTCTTC.

The gene calls are TRBV19 and TRBJ2-7; 10 bases line up with TRBD2. The trim removed 6 bases at V and 6 bases at J, leaving 11 bases unmatched. There are 15 residues in the CDR3. In germline, CDR1 is LNHDA, CDR2 SQIVND (reference sequence). The CDR3 DNA sequence: TGTGCCAGTAGGACTGGGACTAGCGAGAAGAGCGAGCAGTACTTC. This encodes CASRTGTSEKSEQYF.

The chain links TRBV3-1 (or the pseudogene TRBV3-2) to TRBJ2-2; maybe TRBD1 (5 bases). CDR3 length: 16 amino acids. V dropped 1 base and J dropped 5 bases, with 14 bases sitting between them. Germline-derived CDR1 and CDR2 are LGHDT and YNNKEL (reference sequence). The CDR3 is CASSQAGLVGTGELFF. The CDR3 nucleotides are TGTGCCAGCAGCCAAGCAGGGCTAGTGGGAACCGGGGAGCTGTTTTTT.

The chain combines TRBV3-1 (or the pseudogene TRBV3-2) with TRBJ2-5; possibly TRBD1 for D (6 bases). Germline V CDR1 and CDR2: LGHDT, YNNKEL (reference sequence). V was clipped by 4 bases and J by 1 base, with 10 bases between them. The CDR3 extends over 14 amino acids. The CDR3 nucleotides are TGTGCCAGCAGCCGTGGACAGTCCCAAGAGACCCAGTACTTC. Residues: CASSRGQSQETQYF.

The chain couples TRBV5-1 to TRBJ2-3, with 9 nucleotides matching TRBD2. The CDR3 runs to 15 residues. The junction had 8 bases not matched to a gene; V was cut back by 5 bases and J by 4 bases. CDR1 is SGHRS, CDR2 YFSETQ, per germline. The CDR3 spells CASRREGGSADTQYF. The CDR3 DNA follows: TGCGCCAGCAGGCGGGAGGGCGGGTCCGCAGATACGCAGTATTTT.

The chain carries TRBV5-4 and TRBJ2-3; 11 bases map to TRBD2. Looked up from germline, CDR1 is SGHNT and CDR2 is YYREEE (reference sequence). The CDR3 runs to 15 residues. V shed 4 bases, J shed 3 bases, and the junction held 4 bases outside the gene matches. CDR3 region: CASSLGLAVTDTQYF. CDR3 coding DNA: TGTGCCAGCAGCCTGGGACTAGCGGTAACAGATACGCAGTATTTT.

This clone was found many times. The J gene is TRBJ1-1, the V gene TRBV7-9; TRBD1 matches 9 bases. CDR1 SEHNR and CDR2 FQNEAQ come from the germline V gene (reference sequence). The trim removed 6 bases at V and 11 bases at J, leaving 7 bases unmatched. This CDR3 spans 12 amino acids. The CDR3 DNA is TGTGCCAGCAGTTTACAGGGGGCTGGGGCTTTCTTT. Translating gives CASSLQGAGAFF.

V is TRBV24-1 and J is TRBJ2-1; 12 bases align to TRBD2. There are 16 residues in the CDR3. CDR1 is KGHDR and CDR2 is SFDVKD in the germline V gene. The trim removed 6 bases at V and 8 bases at J, leaving 10 bases unmatched. The CDR3 bases are TGTGCCACCAGTCACCCGACTAGCGGGAGTATATATGAGCAGTTCTTC. It codes for CATSHPTSGSIYEQFF.

The chain joins TRBV2 to TRBJ2-7; the D gene is possibly TRBD1 (6 bases). V lost 6 bases and J lost 2, with 17 bases in between. This CDR3 is 15 amino acids long. CDR1 is SNHLY and CDR2 is FYNNEI in the germline V gene. The CDR3, as DNA: TGTGCCAGCAGCCCTACAGGGAATCTCCCCTACGAGCAGTACTTC. Its translation: CASSPTGNLPYEQYF.

The genes are TRBV28 and TRBJ1-1; no reliable D call. Trimming shortened V by 5 bases and J by 11 bases, and 18 bases separated the two germline ends. The length of the CDR3 is 13 residues. Per germline, CDR1 MDHEN and CDR2 SYDVKM. In DNA form, the CDR3 reads TGTGCCAGCAGTCCCTCGAATCCACAGTGGGCTTTCTTT. Encoded protein: CASSPSNPQWAFF.

The chain couples TRBV29-1 to TRBJ1-5; 8 nucleotides align to TRBD1. The germline V gene has CDR1 SQVTM and CDR2 ANQGSEA. This CDR3 region has 15 residues. V trimming: 7 bases; J trimming: 3 bases; junction bases outside the gene matches: 11. Here the CDR3 reads CSAQGAGGDNQPQHF. For the CDR3, the DNA is TGCAGCGCCCAGGGGGCCGGGGGCGACAATCAGCCCCAGCATTTT.

The J gene is TRBJ2-1, the V gene TRBV19, with TRBD2 matching 9 bases. Looked up from germline, CDR1 is LNHDA and CDR2 is SQIVND (reference sequence). This CDR3 contains 14 residues. V gave up 1 base and J gave up 6 bases; unmatched junction bases: 1. This CDR3 reads CASSIAAGGNEQFF. CDR3 nucleotide sequence: TGTGCCAGTAGTATAGCAGCGGGAGGCAATGAGCAGTTCTTC.

The chain couples TRBV28 to TRBJ1-6, with 9 positions matching TRBD1. The CDR3 covers 14 residues. Germline V CDR1 and CDR2: MDHEN, SYDVKM. The junction had 10 bases not matched to a gene; V was cut back by 6 bases and J by 13 bases. CDR3 residues: CASRIPGQGLPLHF. The CDR3, as DNA: TGTGCCAGCAGAATTCCGGGACAGGGTTTGCCCCTCCACTTT.

V gene TRBV6-5 combines with J gene TRBJ2-1; possibly TRBD2 for D (6 bases). This CDR3 contains 16 residues. V dropped 3 bases and J dropped 0 bases, with 12 bases sitting between them. Germline CDR1 and CDR2: MNHEY and SVGAGI. The CDR3 here is CASSYRGIYSYNEQFF. Here the CDR3 DNA reads TGTGCCAGCAGTTATCGCGGGATCTACTCCTACAATGAGCAGTTCTTC.

The chain links TRBV14 to TRBJ1-3; a possible D gene is TRBD1 (6 bases). This CDR3 is built from 15 residues. CDR1 and CDR2 from the germline V gene are SGHDN and FVKESK. The V and J ends lost 4 bases and 4 bases respectively, with 14 bases between them. CDR3 sequence: CASSRGGAGGNTIYF. Written as DNA, the CDR3 is TGTGCCAGCAGCCGCGGGGGCGCTGGGGGAAACACCATATATTTT.

This sequence joins TRBV28 and TRBJ1-1; TRBD1 matches 8 bases. The germline V gene has CDR1 MDHEN and CDR2 SYDVKM. V shed 6 bases and J 2 bases; nucleotides not matched to a gene: 11. The CDR3 extends over 16 amino acids. The CDR3 loop is CASRNRDRPSNTEAFF. In nucleotides, the CDR3 is TGTGCCAGCAGAAACCGGGACAGGCCTTCCAACACTGAAGCTTTCTTT.

The gene calls are TRBV19 and TRBJ2-5; D not resolved. The CDR3 is 15 amino acids. CDR1 LNHDA and CDR2 SQIVND come from the germline V gene (reference sequence). Trimming took 2 bases from V and 5 from J, leaving 15 bases between them. CDR3 residues: CASSISLVSLETQYF. CDR3 bases: TGTGCCAGTAGTATATCCCTGGTTAGCTTGGAGACCCAGTACTTC.

This clone was counted once. This chain connects TRBV6-2 or TRBV6-3 to TRBJ1-1; D remains unclear. Trimming pared 4 bases from V and 7 bases from J, leaving 7 bases between. The V gene's germline CDR1 is MNHEY and CDR2 SVGEGT. The CDR3 contains 11 residues. The DNA for the CDR3 is TGTGCCAGCAGTTCCGGGAATGAAGCTTTCTTT. Its translation is CASSSGNEAFF.

The rearrangement uses TRBV25-1 and TRBJ2-7, with D possibly being TRBD1 (6 bases). This CDR3 region has 13 residues. Trimming pared 7 bases from V and 3 bases from J, leaving 13 bases between. Germline CDR1 is MGHDK and CDR2 is SYGVNS. The CDR3 region has the DNA TGTGCCAGCATAGGGCAGGGGAGCTACGAGCAGTACTTC. This gives the protein CASIGQGSYEQYF.

This clone has more than one count but fewer than ten. V usage is TRBV3-1 (or the pseudogene TRBV3-2) and J usage is TRBJ2-2, with 7 bases matching TRBD2. The CDR3 has 17 residues. Germline values: CDR1 LGHDT, CDR2 YNNKEL (reference sequence). V shed 0 bases and J 5 bases; nucleotides not matched to a gene: 9. The CDR3 nucleotides read TGTGCCAGCAGCCAAGACCGCCTAGCGGCCAGAACCGGGGAGCTGTTTTTT. Protein: CASSQDRLAARTGELFF.

This rearrangement joins TRBV18 to TRBJ2-1; TRBD1 matches at 8 bases. V dropped 5 bases and J dropped 6; count of bases not matched to a gene: 3. The CDR3 is 13 residues long. Germline CDR1 and CDR2: KGHSH and LQKENI. This CDR3 reads CASSWDRRNEQFF. The DNA of the CDR3 is TGTGCCAGCTCATGGGACAGGCGCAATGAGCAGTTCTTC.

The chain has TRBV3-1 (or the pseudogene TRBV3-2) and TRBJ2-5; maybe TRBD1 (6 bases). Germline values: CDR1 LGHDT, CDR2 YNNKEL (reference sequence). V gave up 2 bases and J gave up 5 bases, with 12 bases separating them. This CDR3 has 14 residues. The CDR3 reads CASSQSQGLETQYF. CDR3 bases: TGTGCCAGCAGCCAATCTCAGGGGCTGGAGACCCAGTACTTC.

The V call is TRBV10-2, the J call TRBJ1-5; TRBD1 is a possible D gene (5 bases). Germline V gene sequence: CDR1 WSHSY, CDR2 SAAADI. The V end lost 7 bases, the J end lost 0 bases, and 19 bases lay between the germline ends. This CDR3 is 17 amino acids long. CDR3 DNA sequence: TGCGCCAGCACCAAAGGGCAGGGCGGTAATAGCAATCAGCCCCAGCATTTT. Protein sequence: CASTKGQGGNSNQPQHF.